The 11 T cell receptor beta chains given below trace back to one sample, sequenced in a study of regulatory T cells in long-lasting Graves disease. Library construction for TCR beta used iRepertoire HTBI primers and Arm-PCR of CDR3 regions. Via MiXCR, TCRdb re-called the multiplex PCR reads, giving one row per CDR3 protein. Among hundreds of thousands of distinct CDR3 sequences listed, 15% to 20% were seen once. Indicated time point: newly diagnosed GD, antithyroid drugs for less than 3 months. The TCR library was made from RNA that had been extracted from PBMCs in TRIzol. These data were also filed under a second study, of T cells in Graves' hyperthyroidism and ophthalmopathy.

This sample comprised peripheral blood mononuclear cells (PBMCs), obtained at new diagnosis, from a patient treated with antithyroid drugs. These receptors were taken from a woman younger than 45 with Graves disease.

This rearrangement joins TRBV19 to TRBJ2-7, with 7 bases fitting TRBD1. This CDR3 is 14 amino acids long. Germline V gene data show CDR1 as LNHDA and CDR2 as SQIVND (reference sequence). The junction had 9 bases not matched to a gene; V was cut back by 3 bases and J by 7 bases. CDR3 coding DNA: TGTGCCAGTAGTATGAGACAGGGCCGAGGGGAGCAGTACTTC. Its translation: CASSMRQGRGEQYF.

The chain is built from TRBV18 and TRBJ2-1, with 13 bases fitting TRBD2. The germline V gene encodes CDR1 KGHSH and CDR2 LQKENI. V lost 3 bases to trimming and J lost 8 bases; unmatched junction nucleotides: 4. This CDR3 has 15 residues. CDR3 amino acids: CASSPGLAGVDEQFF. The CDR3 coding sequence is TGTGCCAGCTCACCCGGACTAGCGGGAGTGGATGAGCAGTTCTTC.

In regard to this clonotype: This likely stems from a read error, as it lies one base from a far larger clone. The chain is built from TRBV2 and TRBJ2-7; D gene ambiguous. Germline-derived CDR1 and CDR2 are SNHLY and FYNNEI. This CDR3 has 11 amino acids. The CDR3 DNA follows: TGTACCAGCAGTGTAGTCTACGAGCAGTACTTC. Translated, it gives CTSSVVYEQYF. The full variable domain, with the rest looked up from reference TRBV2 and TRBJ2-7, is EPEVTQTPSHQVTQMGQEVILRCVPISNHLYFYWYRQILGQKVEFLVSFYNNEISEKSEIFDDQFSVERPDGSNFTLKIRSTKLEDSAMYFCTSSVVYEQYFGPGTRLTVT.

This clonotype was counted at least ten times. V usage is TRBV6-2 or TRBV6-3 and J usage is TRBJ2-7, with D perhaps matching TRBD1 or TRBD2 (5 bases each). Trimming took off 4 bases at V and 1 base at J, with 23 bases between the two ends. CDR3 length equals 18 residues. Germline V gives CDR1 MNHEY, CDR2 SVGEGT. The CDR3 region is CASSSQGSALGRSYEQYF. The CDR3 DNA follows: TGTGCCAGCAGTTCCCAGGGTAGCGCCTTAGGTCGGTCCTACGAGCAGTACTTC.

The chain joins TRBV28 to TRBJ2-3, with D perhaps TRBD2 (7 bases). V was clipped by 6 bases and J by 3 bases, with 19 bases between them. In germline, CDR1 is MDHEN, CDR2 SYDVKM. This CDR3 region has 16 residues. In DNA form, the CDR3 reads TGTGCCAGCAGAACATGGGGGGGGCCAGTAACAGATACGCAGTATTTT. This encodes CASRTWGGPVTDTQYF. Full variable domain (outside the CDR3, taken from reference TRBV28 and TRBJ2-3): DVKVTQSSRYLVKRTGEKVFLECVQDMDHENMFWYRQDPGLGLRLIYFSYDVKMKEKGDIPEGYSVSREKKERFSLILESASTNQTSMYLCASRTWGGPVTDTQYFGPGTRLTVL.

This clonotype occurred a few times. The chain recombines TRBV7-9 with TRBJ2-3, with 8 bases fitting TRBD2. V shed 1 base, J shed 5 bases, and the junction held 5 bases outside the gene matches. Germline-derived CDR1 and CDR2 are SEHNR and FQNEAQ (reference sequence). This CDR3 is built from 15 residues. The CDR3 sequence is CASSLGLAGRDTQYF. CDR3 DNA: TGTGCCAGCAGCTTAGGTCTAGCGGGTCGAGATACGCAGTATTTT.

The table lists this clonotype with many counts. The rearrangement joins TRBV7-2 to TRBJ2-7, with 7 bases that match TRBD1. CDR1 and CDR2 from the germline V gene are SGHTA and FQGNSA. With 5 bases clipped from V and 7 bases from J, the junction kept 20 bases outside the gene matches. The CDR3 length is 17 residues. CDR3 residues: CASSTRGYGTAFREQYF. The CDR3 nucleotides are TGTGCCAGCAGCACTAGGGGATACGGGACAGCGTTCCGGGAGCAGTACTTC.

This clonotype was seen at least ten times. The chain joins TRBV6-1 to TRBJ2-5; D is unresolved. The CDR3 is made up of 12 amino acids. The V and J ends lost 6 bases and 5 bases respectively, with 10 bases between them. CDR1 MNHNS and CDR2 SASEGT come from the germline V gene. The CDR3 DNA follows: TGTGCCAGCAGGAAAACGAGGGAGACCCAGTACTTC. It translates to CASRKTRETQYF.

The chain uses TRBV2 and TRBJ1-5, with 7 bases matching TRBD1. The trim removed 5 bases at V and 0 bases at J, leaving 16 bases unmatched. This CDR3 is 19 amino acids long. CDR1 and CDR2 from the germline V gene are SNHLY and FYNNEI. CDR3 coding DNA: TGTGCCAGCAGTAGGGACAGCACTCTCCGGAATTATAGCAATCAGCCCCAGCATTTT. Its protein is CASSRDSTLRNYSNQPQHF.

This clonotype has more than one count but fewer than ten. The rearrangement joins TRBV3-1 to TRBJ1-3; D remains unclear. V gave up 1 base and J gave up 2 bases, with 9 bases separating them. This CDR3 is built from 15 residues. Germline V CDR1 and CDR2: LGHDT, YNNKEL (reference sequence). The CDR3 region has the DNA TGTGCCAGCAGCCAAGCGGCATCAGCTGGAAACACCATATATTTT. It codes for CASSQAASAGNTIYF.

A word on this clonotype: A read error may account for a junction end that differs from germline. V is TRBV3-1 and J is TRBJ2-7; TRBD2 is a possible D gene (6 bases). CDR1 and CDR2 (germline): LGHDT, YNNKEL (reference sequence). The CDR3 is 11 amino acids. DNA of the CDR3: TGTGTCAGCAGCGGACTATCGGCGCCGTACTTC. Translation gives CVSSGLSAPYF.